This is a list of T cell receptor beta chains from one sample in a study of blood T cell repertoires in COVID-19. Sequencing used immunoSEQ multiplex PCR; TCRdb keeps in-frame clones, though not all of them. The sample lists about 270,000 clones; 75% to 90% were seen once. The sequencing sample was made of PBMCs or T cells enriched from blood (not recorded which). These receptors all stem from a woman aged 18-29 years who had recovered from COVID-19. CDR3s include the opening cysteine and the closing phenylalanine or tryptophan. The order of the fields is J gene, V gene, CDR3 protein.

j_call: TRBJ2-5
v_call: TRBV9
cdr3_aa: CASSVDVAGGLEETQYF

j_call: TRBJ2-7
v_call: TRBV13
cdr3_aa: CASSQGQESSYEQYF

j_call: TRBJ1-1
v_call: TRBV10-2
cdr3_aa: CATGGGRNTEAFF

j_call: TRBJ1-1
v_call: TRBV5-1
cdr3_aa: CASSQEAAMGTEAFF

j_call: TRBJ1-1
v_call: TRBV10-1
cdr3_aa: CASSGVSTGEAFF

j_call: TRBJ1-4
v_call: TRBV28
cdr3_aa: CASGEMEKLFF

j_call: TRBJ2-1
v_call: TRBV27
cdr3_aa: CASSLRASGGESSYNEQFF

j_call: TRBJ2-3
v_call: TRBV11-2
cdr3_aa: CASSSPSQTQYF

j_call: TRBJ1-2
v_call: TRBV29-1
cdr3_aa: CSGKGTENSYGYTF

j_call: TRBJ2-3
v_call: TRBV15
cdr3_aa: CATSRGQGEADTQYF

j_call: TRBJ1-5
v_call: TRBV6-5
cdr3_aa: CASSPGHRFNQPQHF

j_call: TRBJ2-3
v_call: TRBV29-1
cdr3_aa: CSVFGQGNTDTQYF

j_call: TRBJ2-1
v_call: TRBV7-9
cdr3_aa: CASSLSGLAGLRAYNEQFF

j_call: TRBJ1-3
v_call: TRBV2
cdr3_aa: CASSEYQGGSGNTIYF

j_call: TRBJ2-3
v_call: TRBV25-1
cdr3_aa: CASSELRLAGADTQYF

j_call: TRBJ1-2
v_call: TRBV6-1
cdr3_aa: CASSEWGQGAEGYTF

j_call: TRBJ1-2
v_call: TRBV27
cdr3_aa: CASSPRDRDGYTF

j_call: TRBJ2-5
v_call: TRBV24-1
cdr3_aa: CATSDPKRGGETQYF

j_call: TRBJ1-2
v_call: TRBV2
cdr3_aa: CASSPWGGEGYTF

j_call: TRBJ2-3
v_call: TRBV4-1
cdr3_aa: CASSQEGARNTQYF

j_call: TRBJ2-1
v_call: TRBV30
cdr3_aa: CARSGGADDEQFF

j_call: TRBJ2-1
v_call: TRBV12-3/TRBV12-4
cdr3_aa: CASSLFWGEFF

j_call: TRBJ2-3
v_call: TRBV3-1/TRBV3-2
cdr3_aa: CASSHGLAGSADTQYF

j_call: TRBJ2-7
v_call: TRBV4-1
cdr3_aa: CASSQGGADYYEQYF

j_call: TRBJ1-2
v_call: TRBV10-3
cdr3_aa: CAISDRRDYGYTF

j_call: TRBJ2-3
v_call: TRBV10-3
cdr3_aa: CAIKAGADTQYF

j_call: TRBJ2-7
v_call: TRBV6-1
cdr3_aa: CASSEASGGAYEQYF

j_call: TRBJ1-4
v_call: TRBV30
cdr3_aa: CAWSTDYREKLFF

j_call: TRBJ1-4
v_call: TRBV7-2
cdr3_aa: CASSPGTVTTNEKLFF

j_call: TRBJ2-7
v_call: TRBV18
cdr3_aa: CASSPRRGSSYEQYF

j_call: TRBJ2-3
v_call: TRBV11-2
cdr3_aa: CASSSLRGQGDTQYF

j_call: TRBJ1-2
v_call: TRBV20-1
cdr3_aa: CSASPGQGAGGYTF

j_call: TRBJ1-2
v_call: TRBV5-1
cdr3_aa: CASSLNVGGNYGYTF

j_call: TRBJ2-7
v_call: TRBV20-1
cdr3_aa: CSASKLRLESYEQYF

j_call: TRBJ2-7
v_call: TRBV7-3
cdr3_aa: CASSFGPPSSYEQYF

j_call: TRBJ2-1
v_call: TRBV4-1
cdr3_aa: CASSLQLAGAYNEQFF

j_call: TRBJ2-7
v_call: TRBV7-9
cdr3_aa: CASSRSGLRGYEQYF

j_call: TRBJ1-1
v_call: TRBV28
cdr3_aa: CAISPRPPGQTEAFF

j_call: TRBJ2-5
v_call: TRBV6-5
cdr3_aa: CASSYFSGGEETQYF

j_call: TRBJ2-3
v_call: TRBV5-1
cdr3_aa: CASSLTTTGGGADTQYF

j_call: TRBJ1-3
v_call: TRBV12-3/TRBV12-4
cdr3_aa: CASSLQGNTIYF

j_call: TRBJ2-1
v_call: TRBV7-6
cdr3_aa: CASSSWATSGGLYNEQFF

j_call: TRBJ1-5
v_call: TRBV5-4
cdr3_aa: CASSLDSSGNQPQHF

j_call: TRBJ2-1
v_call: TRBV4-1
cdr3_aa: CASSQVRGRGGGSNYEQFF

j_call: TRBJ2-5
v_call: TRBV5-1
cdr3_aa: CASSLGVQETQYF

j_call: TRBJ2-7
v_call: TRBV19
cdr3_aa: CASSPGTSGGWSEQYF

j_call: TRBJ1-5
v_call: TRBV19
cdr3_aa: CASSIQVSQPQHF

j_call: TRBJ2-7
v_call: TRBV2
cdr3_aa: CASSEALQRGGAYEQYF

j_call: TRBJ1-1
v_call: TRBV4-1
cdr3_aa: CASSQVGGKDTEAFF

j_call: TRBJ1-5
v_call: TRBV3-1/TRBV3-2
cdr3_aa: CASSLGQYSNQPQHF

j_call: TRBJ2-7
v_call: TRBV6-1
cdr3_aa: CASREGGPYYEQYF

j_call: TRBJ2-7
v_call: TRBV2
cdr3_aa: CASSYDRGEYEQYF

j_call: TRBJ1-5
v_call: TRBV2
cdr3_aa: CASNNDGRDQPQHF

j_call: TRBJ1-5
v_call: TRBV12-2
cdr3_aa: CASRFTGSGNQPQHF

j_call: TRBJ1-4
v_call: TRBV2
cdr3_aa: CASSDGQGLGELFF